This entry features one TCR beta chain sequence. Germline CDR1 and CDR2: SGHTA and FQGNSA. CDR3 length: 17 amino acids. The sample belongs to a study of tumor-infiltrating lymphocytes in oesophageal squamous cell carcinoma. TCRdb re-derived calls from the PCR reads in MiXCR, one entry per CDR3 protein. The table records roughly 12,000 distinct CDR3 sequences, around 55% of them present only once. The specimen was esophageal tumor tissue. The receptor was isolated from a female donor with esophageal squamous cell carcinoma. This chain links TRBV7-2 with TRBJ2-1; TRBD2 matches at 7 bases. The J call is doubtful: the DNA matches TRBJ2-7 better. The CDR3 bases are TGTGCCAGCAGCGTCCTATACGGACTAGAAGGCAGCCACGAGCAGTACTTC. It specifies CASSVLYGLEGSHEQYF.